The TCR beta chain described here comes from a study of CD8 T cells in Susac syndrome. From germline, CDR1 is KGHSH and CDR2 LQKENI. V was shortened by 2 bases and J by 7 bases, with 15 bases between the two germline ends. The CDR3 runs 16 residues. The RNA, 0.5 to 1 ug, was put through reverse transcription using random hexamers. Using its own MiXCR run on the immunoSEQ multiplex PCR reads, TCRdb lists one record per CDR3 protein. The table lists over 95,000 distinct CDR3 sequences, 85% to 95% of them singletons, with about 0.14% in the top ten. Negative isolation yielded CD4+ and CD8+ T cells, and FACS enriched TEMRA cells.

The material sequenced was CD4+ T cells from PBMCs. The sequence derives from a human donor in good health. This chain joins TRBV18 and TRBJ1-6; D remains unclear. CDR3 region: CASSPGSGLRNSPLHF. The CDR3 DNA is TGTGCCAGCTCACCAGGATCCGGACTTCGGAATTCACCCCTCCACTTT. Variable domain in full (rest from reference TRBV18 and TRBJ1-6): NAGVMQNPRHLVRRRGQEARLRCSPMKGHSHVYWYRQLPEEGLKFMVYLQKENIIDESGMPKERFSAEFPKEGPSILRIQQVVRGDSAAYFCASSPGSGLRNSPLHFGNGTRLTVT.